The clone carrying this T cell receptor (beta chain) was detected only a few times. Germline V CDR1 and CDR2: MNHEY, SVGEGT. The V gene lost 4 bases and the J gene lost 5 bases, with 17 bases spanning the gap. The CDR3 has 15 residues. This entry belongs to a study of patients and donors after allogeneic stem cell transplantation. TCRdb independently ran MiXCR on the RT-PCR reads; one entry per CDR3 protein. The table records under 200,000 distinct CDR3 sequences, approximately 28% of them present only once. This TCR derives from a human donor who was either an allogeneic HSCT recipient or a stem cell or donor lymphocyte infusion donor (not recorded which). It is not recorded whose cells these are; they may come from a transplant donor. The material sequenced was blood, either unsorted or a sorted T cell fraction (not recorded which). The V gene is TRBV6-2 or TRBV6-3, the J gene TRBJ1-2, with D tentatively TRBD1 (5 bases). The CDR3: CASSSVTRGGYGYTF. CDR3 bases: TGTGCCAGCAGTTCCGTCACTAGGGGAGGATATGGCTACACCTTC.